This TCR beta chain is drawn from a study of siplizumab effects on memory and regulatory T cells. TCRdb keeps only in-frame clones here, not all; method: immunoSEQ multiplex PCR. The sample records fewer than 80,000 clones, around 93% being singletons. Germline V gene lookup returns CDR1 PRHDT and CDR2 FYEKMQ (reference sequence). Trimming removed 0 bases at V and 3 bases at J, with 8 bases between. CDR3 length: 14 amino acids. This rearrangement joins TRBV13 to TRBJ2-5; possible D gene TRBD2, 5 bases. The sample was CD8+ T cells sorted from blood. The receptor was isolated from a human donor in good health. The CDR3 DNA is TGTGCCAGCAGCTTAGGTGTCGGGGAAGAGACCCAGTACTTC. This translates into CASSLGVGEETQYF.